Presented here are 2 T cell receptor beta chains from one specimen sequenced in a study of beta chain features in type 1 diabetes (dated by TCRdb to 2017 to 2018). Their specific antigens are unknown. The library was generated by the immunoSEQ multiplex PCR assay. The entire isolated RNA was reverse transcribed using the High Capacity cDNA Reverse Transcription Kit, and thus expressed TCRB transcripts were sequenced. TCRdb re-hosts the immuneACCESS table, in-frame sequences only. Its copies lack some clones; in the studies checked, an unresolved V gene accounts for under half of them, and the cause for the rest is not known. The sample table contains approximately 120,000 clones; only one count was recorded for roughly a sixth of them. The top ten constitute roughly 2.6% of the sample. What the research found in general, with its limitations: In all four CD4+ subsets, TCRB CDR3 length was moderately but significantly shorter in type 1 diabetes patients.

Material: central memory CD4+ T cells from blood. These TCRs come from a man in his late teens or twenties with type 1 diabetes.

The chain employs TRBV5-6 and TRBJ1-6, with D maybe TRBD1 (6 bases). The CDR3 spans 15 residues. From germline, CDR1 is SGHDT and CDR2 YYEEEE. The V end was cut by 4 bases, the J end by 9 bases, with 17 bases between. The CDR3 sequence is CASSTKSTGPSPLHF. The CDR3 nucleotides are TGTGCCAGCAGCACAAAGTCCACAGGGCCTTCACCCCTCCACTTT.

The sample holds a few counts of this clone. The same CDR3 can be traced to other DNA sequences in this sample. J is TRBJ1-1 and V is TRBV5-1, with a weak D call TRBD1 (6 bases). The germline V gene encodes CDR1 SGHRS and CDR2 YFSETQ. The CDR3 runs to 13 residues. Trimming removed 4 bases at V and 1 base at J, with 8 bases between. CDR3 protein: CASSVGQNTEAFF. Written as DNA, the CDR3 is TGCGCCAGCAGCGTGGGACAGAACACTGAAGCTTTCTTT.